This paragraph reports one T cell receptor (beta chain). A few counts support this clonotype. Its recognized antigen is unknown. No clone much larger than this one lies a single base away; base qualities are absent. The label giving this sample's time point can be read as: patch test 1, 2 weeks after DPC sensitization. Interpreted using the paper, the treatment or condition label stands for: therapeutic diphenylcyclopropenone sensitization with weekly scalp DPC. At each patch-test visit, blood was drawn before the patch test was applied. Patients were considered eligible if aged 18 to 70, diagnosed with alopecia and deemed suitable for DPC therapy, and patients were excluded if pregnant. Unfractionated whole blood was collected in Tempus Blood RNA tubes, and total RNA was extracted from that blood. This sample was taken from a study of human T cells and chemical hapten exposure (dated by TCRdb to the early 2020s). Background on the whole study: For sensitization, 2% DPC in acetone was applied to a roughly 2 cm by roughly 2 cm area of upper inner arm skin. The study tracked peripheral blood TCR repertoire changes in vivo during primary and secondary sensitization to the hapten diphenylcyclopropenone (DPC) in alopecia patients. Libraries were pooled for sequencing, and per-sample TCR yields varied mainly because of small differences in library volumes within the pool. Throughout the roughly 26-week study period, patients were also given weekly therapeutic DPC doses on the scalp. Blood was sampled from patients pre-sensitization (week 0) and at 2, 6 and about 24 weeks after DPC sensitization. Nearly 30 alopecia patients provided blood for TCR sequencing at one to four time points (pre-sensitization, 2, 6 and 24 weeks). Patch testing was performed on the upper back with Finn chambers containing 0.01% DPC, and the patch tests were scored after 6 days according to International Contact Dermatitis Research Group standards. Alopecia areata with under or over 50% scalp involvement, alopecia totalis and alopecia universalis were represented in the patient cohort, which was mostly female. What the study reported, not specific to this receptor: Patch test score correlated positively with the number of PT1 expanded TCRs, reaching significance at thresholds 8, 16 and 32 but not at 4. DPC sensitization did not change how many TCRs were above 1 in 1000 frequency, and no evidence was found of alterations in global repertoire structure. After repeated subsampling, changes were observed in the strength of the expansion versus patch-test correlation and in the threshold at which the correlation became significant. Because all patients had alopecia, a presumed autoimmune disease, the immune response of the patients might differ from that of healthy individuals. Expanded TCRs formed significantly more large CDR3 similarity clusters than pre-sensitization or healthy control sets, consistent with antigen-driven responses.

The CDR3 holds 15 amino acids from the cysteine to the phenylalanine. The DNA shown is the 45-base CDR3, in frame from base 1. The germline V gene provides CDR1 SQVTM and CDR2 ANQGSEA. After removal of 3 bases from V and 4 bases from J, the junction retains 8 bases not matched to a gene. Library construction relied on RACE. Reads for this sample came from a NextSeq 500. Library preparation attached unique molecular identifiers to individual cDNA molecules for quantitative, reproducible TCR counting. For every blood RNA sample, sequencing covered both the TCR alpha and TCR beta chains. Per the source publication's procedure: Samples had a median of roughly 91,000 TCRs, with a range from about 23,224 to 750,000. The Decombinator software suite was used to annotate the V, J and CDR3 of the TCR reads. For the PS versus PT1 abundance plots, all samples were subsampled to the same number of TCRs (28,000). TCRs were defined as expanded if absent before sensitization and observed at least eight times at the 2-week time point. TCRdb trimmed public reads at Q25 via fastp, called clones via MiXCR and kept in-frame beta chains. Rows with a matching CDR3 protein are joined into one entry that keeps the most common DNA and genes. These V and J calls are TCRdb output, not the study's own analysis. The sample yields more than 65,000 distinct CDR3 sequences; roughly 7.6% were counted once. Together, the top ten hold around 1.5% of the sample.

The sequence is built from TRBV29-1 and TRBJ2-1, and 8 junctional nucleotides match TRBD2. This sequence originates from a woman aged 30 to 39 with alopecia areata. Some clones in this sample may be carry-over from other donors' samples. This material consisted of whole blood, taken in connection with sensitization to the hapten diphenylcyclopropenone (DPC). The DNA sequence is given as TGCAGCGTTGATGCCGGGGGGGGCAGTTACAATGAGCAGTTCTTC. Translation gives CSVDAGGGSYNEQFF.